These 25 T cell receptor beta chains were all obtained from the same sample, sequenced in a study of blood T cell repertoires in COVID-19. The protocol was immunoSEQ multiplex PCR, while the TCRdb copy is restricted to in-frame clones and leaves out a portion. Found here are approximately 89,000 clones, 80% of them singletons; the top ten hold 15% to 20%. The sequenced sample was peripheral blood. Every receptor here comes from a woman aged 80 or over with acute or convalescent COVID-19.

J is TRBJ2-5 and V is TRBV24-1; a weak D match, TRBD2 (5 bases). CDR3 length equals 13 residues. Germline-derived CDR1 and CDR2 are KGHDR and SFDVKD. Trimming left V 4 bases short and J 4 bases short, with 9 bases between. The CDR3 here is CATSDGNRETQYF. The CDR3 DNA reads TGTGCCACCAGTGACGGGAATCGAGAGACCCAGTACTTC.

The CDR3 bases are TGCGCCAGCAGCCAAGAAGTGGCGGGGGGCCTACGCGAGCAGTACTTC. This sequence encodes CASSQEVAGGLREQYF. J is TRBJ2-7 and V is TRBV4-1; 8 bases fit TRBD2. Germline assignment: CDR1 MGHRA and CDR2 YSYEKL. The CDR3 covers 16 residues. With V trimmed by 0 bases and J by 6 bases, 10 bases remained unmatched.

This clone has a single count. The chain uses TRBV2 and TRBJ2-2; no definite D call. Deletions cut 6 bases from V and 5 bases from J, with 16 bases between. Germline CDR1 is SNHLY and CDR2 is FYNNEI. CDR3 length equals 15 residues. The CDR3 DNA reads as TGTGCCAGCAGAGCCGTACAGACGGTGACCGGGGAGCTGTTTTTT. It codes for CASRAVQTVTGELFF.

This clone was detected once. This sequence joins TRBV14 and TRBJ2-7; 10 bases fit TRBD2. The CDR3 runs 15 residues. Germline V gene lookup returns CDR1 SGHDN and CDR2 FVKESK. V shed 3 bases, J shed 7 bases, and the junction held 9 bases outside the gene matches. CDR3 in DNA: TGTGCCAGCAGCCAGCGGCTAGCGGGAGATGGGGAGCAGTACTTC. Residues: CASSQRLAGDGEQYF.

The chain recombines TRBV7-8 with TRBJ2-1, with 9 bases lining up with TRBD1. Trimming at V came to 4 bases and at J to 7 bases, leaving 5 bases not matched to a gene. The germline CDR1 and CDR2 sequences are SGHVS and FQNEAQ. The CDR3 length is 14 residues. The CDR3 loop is CASSSWTGANEQFF. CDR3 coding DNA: TGTGCCAGCAGCTCCTGGACAGGGGCTAATGAGCAGTTCTTC.

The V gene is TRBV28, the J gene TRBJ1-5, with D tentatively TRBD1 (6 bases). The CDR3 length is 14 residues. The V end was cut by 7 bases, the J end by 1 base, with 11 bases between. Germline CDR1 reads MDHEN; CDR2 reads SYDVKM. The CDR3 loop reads CASIPGQSNQPQHF. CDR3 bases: TGTGCCAGCATCCCGGGACAAAGCAATCAGCCCCAGCATTTT.

In DNA, the CDR3 is TGTGCCAGCACCTCGGGACTAGCGGGGAAGTTTGCGTACTTC. It codes for CASTSGLAGKFAYF. The chain uses TRBV2 and TRBJ2-5; 13 bases map to TRBD2. Per germline, CDR1 SNHLY and CDR2 FYNNEI. Germline trimming cut 7 bases from V and 13 bases from J; bases unmatched to any gene: 12. The CDR3 runs 14 residues.

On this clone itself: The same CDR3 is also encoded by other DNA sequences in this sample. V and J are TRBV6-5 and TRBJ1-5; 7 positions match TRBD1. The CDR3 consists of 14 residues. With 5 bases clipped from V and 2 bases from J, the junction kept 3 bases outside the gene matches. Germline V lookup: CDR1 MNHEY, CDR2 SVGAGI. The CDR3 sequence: CASSRQGGNQPQHF. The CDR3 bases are TGTGCCAGCAGTCGACAGGGTGGCAATCAGCCCCAGCATTTT.

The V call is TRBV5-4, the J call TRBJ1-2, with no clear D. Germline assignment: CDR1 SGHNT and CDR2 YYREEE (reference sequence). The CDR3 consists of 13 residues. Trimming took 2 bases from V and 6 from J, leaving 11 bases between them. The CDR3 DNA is TGTGCCAGCAGCTTAGCGCCTATGGATGGCTACACCTTC. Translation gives CASSLAPMDGYTF.

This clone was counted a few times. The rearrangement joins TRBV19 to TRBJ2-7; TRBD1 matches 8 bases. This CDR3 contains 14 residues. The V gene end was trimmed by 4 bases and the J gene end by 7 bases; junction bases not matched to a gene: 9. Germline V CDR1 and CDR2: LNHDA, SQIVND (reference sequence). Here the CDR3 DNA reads TGTGCCAGTAGTAAGGGCCAGGGGGCGCGTGAGCAGTACTTC. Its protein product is CASSKGQGAREQYF. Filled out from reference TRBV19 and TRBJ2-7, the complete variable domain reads DGGITQSPKYLFRKEGQNVTLSCEQNLNHDAMYWYRQDPGQGLRLIYYSQIVNDFQKGDIAEGYSVSREKKESFPLTVTSAQKNPTAFYLCASSKGQGAREQYFGPGTRLTVT.

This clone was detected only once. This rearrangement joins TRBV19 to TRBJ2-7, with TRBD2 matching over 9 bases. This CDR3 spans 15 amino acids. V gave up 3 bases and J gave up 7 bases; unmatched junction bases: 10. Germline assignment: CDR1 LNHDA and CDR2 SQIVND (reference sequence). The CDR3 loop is CASSMSRAGGGEQYF. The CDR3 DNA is TGTGCCAGTAGTATGTCGAGAGCGGGAGGAGGGGAGCAGTACTTC.

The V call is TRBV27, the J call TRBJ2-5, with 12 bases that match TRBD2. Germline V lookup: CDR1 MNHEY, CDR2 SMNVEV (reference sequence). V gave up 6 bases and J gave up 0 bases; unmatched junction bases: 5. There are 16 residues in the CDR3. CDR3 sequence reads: CASRRLAGAHQETQYF. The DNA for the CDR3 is TGTGCCAGCAGGAGACTAGCGGGGGCACACCAAGAGACCCAGTACTTC.

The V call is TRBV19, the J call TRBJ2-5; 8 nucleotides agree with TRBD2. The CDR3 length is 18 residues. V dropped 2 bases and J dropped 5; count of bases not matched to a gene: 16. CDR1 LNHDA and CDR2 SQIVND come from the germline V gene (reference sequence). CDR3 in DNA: TGTGCCAGTAGTATACGGGCAGGGAGCGGGGGAGTCCGGGAGACCCAGTACTTC. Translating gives CASSIRAGSGGVRETQYF.

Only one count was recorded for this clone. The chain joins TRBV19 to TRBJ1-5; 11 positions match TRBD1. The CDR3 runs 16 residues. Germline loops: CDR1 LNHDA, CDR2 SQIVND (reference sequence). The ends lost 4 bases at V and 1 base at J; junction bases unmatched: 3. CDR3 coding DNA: TGTGCCAGTAGTAGAGGGACAGGGGGAAGCAATCAGCCCCAGCATTTT. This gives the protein CASSRGTGGSNQPQHF.

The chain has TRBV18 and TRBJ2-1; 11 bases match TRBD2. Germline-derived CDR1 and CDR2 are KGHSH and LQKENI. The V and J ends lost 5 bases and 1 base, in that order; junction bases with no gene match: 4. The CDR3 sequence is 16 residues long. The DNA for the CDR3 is TGTGCCAGCTCAACCGGGACTAGCGGATCCTACAATGAGCAGTTCTTC. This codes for CASSTGTSGSYNEQFF.

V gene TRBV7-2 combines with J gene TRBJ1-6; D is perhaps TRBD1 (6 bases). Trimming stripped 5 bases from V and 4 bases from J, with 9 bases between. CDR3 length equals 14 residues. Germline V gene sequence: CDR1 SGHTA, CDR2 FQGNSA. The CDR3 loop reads CASSGGQYNSPLHF. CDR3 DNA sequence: TGTGCCAGCAGCGGTGGACAGTATAATTCACCCCTCCACTTT.

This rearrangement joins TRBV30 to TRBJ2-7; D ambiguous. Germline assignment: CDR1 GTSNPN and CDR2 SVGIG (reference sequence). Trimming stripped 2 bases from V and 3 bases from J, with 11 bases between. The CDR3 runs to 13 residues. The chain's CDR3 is CAWSLDGYYEQYF. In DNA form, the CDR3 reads TGTGCCTGGAGTCTAGACGGTTACTACGAGCAGTACTTC.

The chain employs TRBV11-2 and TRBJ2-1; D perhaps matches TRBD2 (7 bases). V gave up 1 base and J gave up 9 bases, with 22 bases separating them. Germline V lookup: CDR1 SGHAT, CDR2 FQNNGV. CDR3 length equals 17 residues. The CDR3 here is CASSLAGRGPLGREQFF. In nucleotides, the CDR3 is TGTGCCAGCAGCTTAGCGGGGCGGGGGCCGCTCGGGCGTGAGCAGTTCTTC.

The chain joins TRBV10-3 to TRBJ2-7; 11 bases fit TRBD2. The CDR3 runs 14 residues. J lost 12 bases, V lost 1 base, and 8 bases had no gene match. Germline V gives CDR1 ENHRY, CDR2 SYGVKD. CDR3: CAISELPRLAGMYF. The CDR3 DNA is TGTGCCATCAGTGAGTTACCCCGACTAGCGGGGATGTACTTC.

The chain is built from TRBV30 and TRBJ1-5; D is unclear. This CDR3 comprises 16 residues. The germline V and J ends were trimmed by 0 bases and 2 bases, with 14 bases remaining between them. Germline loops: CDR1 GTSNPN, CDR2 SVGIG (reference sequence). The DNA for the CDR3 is TGTGCCTGGAGTGTAAGAGGGCTGGTGGGCAATCAGCCCCAGCATTTT. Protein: CAWSVRGLVGNQPQHF.

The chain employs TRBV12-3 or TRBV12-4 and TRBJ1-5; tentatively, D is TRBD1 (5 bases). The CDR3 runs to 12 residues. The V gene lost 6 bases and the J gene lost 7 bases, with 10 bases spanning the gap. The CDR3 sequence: CASSQGSQPQHF. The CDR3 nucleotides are TGTGCCAGCAGCCAGGGTAGCCAGCCCCAGCATTTT.

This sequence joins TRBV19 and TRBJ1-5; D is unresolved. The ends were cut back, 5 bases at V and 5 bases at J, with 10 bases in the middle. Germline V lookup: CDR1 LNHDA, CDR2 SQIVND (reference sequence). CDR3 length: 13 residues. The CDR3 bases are TGTGCCAGTAGTGTCTCGAGGGATCAGCCCCAGCATTTT. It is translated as CASSVSRDQPQHF.

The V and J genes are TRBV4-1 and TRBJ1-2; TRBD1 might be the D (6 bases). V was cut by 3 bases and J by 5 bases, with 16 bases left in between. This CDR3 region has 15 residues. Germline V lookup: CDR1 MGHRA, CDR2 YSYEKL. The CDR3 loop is CASSQIGGTIYGYTF. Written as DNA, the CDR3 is TGCGCCAGCAGCCAGATAGGGGGAACGATTTATGGCTACACCTTC.

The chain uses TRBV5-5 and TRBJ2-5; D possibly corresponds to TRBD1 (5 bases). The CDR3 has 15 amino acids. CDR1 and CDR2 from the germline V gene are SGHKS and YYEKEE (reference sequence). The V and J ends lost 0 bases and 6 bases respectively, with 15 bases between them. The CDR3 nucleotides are TGTGCCAGCAGCTTGGTTGGGGCGGTCGAACAGACCCAGTACTTC. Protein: CASSLVGAVEQTQYF.

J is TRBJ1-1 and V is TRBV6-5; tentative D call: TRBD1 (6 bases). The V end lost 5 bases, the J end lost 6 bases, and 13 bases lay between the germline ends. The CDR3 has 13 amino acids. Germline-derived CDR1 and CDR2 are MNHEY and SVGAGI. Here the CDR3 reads CASSRDTTSEAFF. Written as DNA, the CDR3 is TGTGCCAGCAGTAGGGACACTACCTCTGAAGCTTTCTTT.